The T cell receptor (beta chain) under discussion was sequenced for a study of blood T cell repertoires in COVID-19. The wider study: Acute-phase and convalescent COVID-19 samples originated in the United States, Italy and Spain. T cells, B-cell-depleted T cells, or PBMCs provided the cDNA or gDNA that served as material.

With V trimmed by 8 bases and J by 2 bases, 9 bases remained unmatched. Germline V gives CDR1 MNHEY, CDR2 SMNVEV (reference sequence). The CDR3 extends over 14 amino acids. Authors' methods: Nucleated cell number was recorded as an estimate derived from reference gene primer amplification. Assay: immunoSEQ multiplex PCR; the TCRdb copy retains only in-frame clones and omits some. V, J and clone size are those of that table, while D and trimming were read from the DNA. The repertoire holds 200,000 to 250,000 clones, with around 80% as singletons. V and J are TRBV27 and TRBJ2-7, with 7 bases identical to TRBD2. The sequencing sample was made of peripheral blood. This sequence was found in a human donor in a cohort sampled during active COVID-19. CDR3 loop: CASSPSGNTYEQYF. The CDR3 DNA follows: TGTGCCAGCTCCCCGAGCGGGAACACCTACGAGCAGTACTTC.